This T cell receptor beta chain was captured in a study of patients and donors after allogeneic stem cell transplantation. TCRdb reprocessed the RT-PCR reads with MiXCR, giving one entry per CDR3 protein. The sample has under 200,000 distinct CDR3 sequences; roughly 30% are singletons. Germline CDR1 GTSNPN, CDR2 SVGIG (reference sequence). V lost 3 bases, J lost 14 bases, and 14 bases lay in between. The CDR3 is 12 residues long. This clonotype occurred many times. The V and J genes are TRBV30 and TRBJ1-6; weak D call: TRBD1 (6 bases). This receptor was obtained from a human donor who was either an allogeneic HSCT recipient or a stem cell or donor lymphocyte infusion donor (not recorded which). It is not recorded whose cells these are; they may come from a transplant donor. The source material was blood, either unsorted or a sorted T cell fraction (not recorded which). CDR3: CAWSRQERSLHF. The CDR3, as DNA: TGTGCCTGGAGCCGACAGGAACGTTCCCTCCACTTT.